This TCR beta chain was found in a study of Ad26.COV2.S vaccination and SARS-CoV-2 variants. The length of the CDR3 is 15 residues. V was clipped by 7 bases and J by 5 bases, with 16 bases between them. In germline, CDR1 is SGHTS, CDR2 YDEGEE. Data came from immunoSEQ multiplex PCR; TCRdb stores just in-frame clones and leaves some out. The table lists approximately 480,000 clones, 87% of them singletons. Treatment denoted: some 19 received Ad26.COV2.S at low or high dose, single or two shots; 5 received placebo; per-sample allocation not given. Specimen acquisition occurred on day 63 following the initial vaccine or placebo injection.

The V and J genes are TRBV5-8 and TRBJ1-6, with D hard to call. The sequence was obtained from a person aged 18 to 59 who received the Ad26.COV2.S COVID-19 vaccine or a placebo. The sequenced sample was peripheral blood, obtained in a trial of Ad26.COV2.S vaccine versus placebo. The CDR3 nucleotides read TGTGCCAGCGGGTTACTCGGGGAACATAATTCACCCCTCCACTTT. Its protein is CASGLLGEHNSPLHF.